The 9 T cell receptor beta chains reported below all come from one sample, sequenced in a study of post-analysis software for immune sequencing data. Every TCR beta cDNA library bore unique molecular identifiers. TCRdb itself ran the PCR reads through MiXCR, one entry per CDR3 protein. In the table there are 350,000 to 450,000 distinct CDR3 sequences, more than 30% of which are singletons. Broader study findings: Patients showed TRBV5-6, TRBV5-1 and TRBV20-1 among 4 or 5 TRBV segments more frequent than in controls.

For these TCRs, the target antigens are not known. The sequencing sample was made of blood. The origin of the receptors is a girl aged 2 to 9 with multiple sclerosis.

The table lists this clonotype with a few counts. This chain uses TRBV28 with TRBJ2-3, with 9 bases identical to TRBD2. CDR3 length: 15 amino acids. V dropped 10 bases and J dropped 4; count of bases not matched to a gene: 12. Germline V lookup: CDR1 MDHEN, CDR2 SYDVKM. Here the CDR3 reads CAIIPTWTSADTQYF. The CDR3 DNA reads TGTGCCATCATACCCACTTGGACTAGCGCAGATACGCAGTATTTT. Drawing the rest from reference TRBV28 and TRBJ2-3, the complete variable domain is DVKVTQSSRYLVKRTGEKVFLECVQDMDHENMFWYRQDPGLGLRLIYFSYDVKMKEKGDIPEGYSVSREKKERFSLILESASTNQTSMYLCAIIPTWTSADTQYFGPGTRLTVL.

This clonotype appeared a few times. The V gene is TRBV27, the J gene TRBJ2-1, with 7 bases fitting TRBD1. CDR3 length: 15 amino acids. Per the germline V gene, CDR1 is MNHEY and CDR2 is SMNVEV (reference sequence). Trimming cost V 5 bases and J 3 bases; bases outside gene matches: 7. The CDR3 is CASSTDRDIYNEQFF. The CDR3 DNA reads TGTGCCAGCAGTACAGACAGGGACATCTACAATGAGCAGTTCTTC.

This chain uses TRBV7-2 with TRBJ2-1, with D uncertain. The tail of the sequence fits TRBJ2-7 better, so the J call may be wrong. Germline V gives CDR1 SGHTA, CDR2 FQGNSA. The CDR3 is 14 amino acids. The CDR3 region has the DNA TGTGCCAGCAGCTTAGCCACCACAAACAATGAGCAGTACTTC. It codes for CASSLATTNNEQYF.

The V call is TRBV4-1, the J call TRBJ2-7, with D possibly being TRBD2 (5 bases). The tail of the sequence fits TRBJ2-5 better, so the J call may be wrong. The CDR3 contains 17 residues. Per germline, CDR1 MGHRA and CDR2 YSYEKL. The CDR3: CASSQERLATAQETQYF. Written as DNA, the CDR3 is TGCGCCAGCAGCCAAGAACGTTTAGCGACGGCGCAAGAGACCCAGTACTTC.

In its sample, this clonotype was seen once. The V gene is TRBV12-5, the J gene TRBJ1-1, with D maybe TRBD1 (6 bases). The germline V and J ends were trimmed by 0 bases and 3 bases, with 23 bases remaining between them. The CDR3 is made up of 19 amino acids. CDR1 is LGHNT and CDR2 is FRNRAP in the germline V gene. In DNA form, the CDR3 reads TGTGCTAGTGGTTTGGTATATGGTTGGGAGAGGGACACTCACACTGAAGCTTTCTTT. It specifies CASGLVYGWERDTHTEAFF.

This chain joins TRBV20-1 and TRBJ2-7; tentatively, D is TRBD2 (5 bases). The CDR3 has 15 amino acids. The germline V gene encodes CDR1 DFQATT and CDR2 SNEGSKA (reference sequence). Deletions cut 2 bases from V and 3 bases from J, with 17 bases between. In DNA form, the CDR3 reads TGCAGTGCTAGATACTCCCTAGCCGCTTACTACGAGCAGTACTTC. It translates to CSARYSLAAYYEQYF.

The chain has TRBV7-2 and TRBJ1-1; unclear D gene. CDR1 and CDR2 from the germline V gene are SGHTA and FQGNSA. This CDR3 region has 15 residues. The V end was cut by 2 bases, the J end by 0 bases, with 10 bases between. The CDR3 DNA is TGTGCCAGCAGCTTACGTACCGTATTGAACACTGAAGCTTTCTTT. As protein: CASSLRTVLNTEAFF.

This rearrangement joins TRBV7-2 to TRBJ2-5; D tentatively fits TRBD1 or TRBD2 (5 bases each). CDR1 is SGHTA and CDR2 is FQGNSA in the germline V gene. There are 14 residues in the CDR3. With 5 bases removed from V and 2 bases from J, the gap between germline ends came to 12 bases. The chain's CDR3 is CASSPGTQQETQYF. The CDR3 DNA sequence: TGTGCCAGCAGCCCCGGGACCCAACAAGAGACCCAGTACTTC.

In this sample, this clonotype turned up many times. The chain uses TRBV29-1 and TRBJ2-1, with 14 bases aligning to TRBD2. J lost 10 bases, V lost 5 bases, and 7 bases had no gene match. The CDR3 covers 14 residues. Germline V CDR1 and CDR2: SQVTM, ANQGSEA. Here the CDR3 reads CSVIRTSGGTEQFF. The CDR3 DNA reads as TGCAGCGTTATCAGGACTAGCGGGGGGACCGAGCAGTTCTTC.